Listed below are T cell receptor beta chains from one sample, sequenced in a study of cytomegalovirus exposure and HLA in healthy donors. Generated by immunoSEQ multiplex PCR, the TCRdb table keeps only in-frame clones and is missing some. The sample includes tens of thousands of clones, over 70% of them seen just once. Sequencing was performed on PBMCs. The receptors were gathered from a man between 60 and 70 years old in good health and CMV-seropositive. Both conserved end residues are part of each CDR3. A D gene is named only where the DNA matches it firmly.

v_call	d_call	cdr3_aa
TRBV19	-	CASSPLGGGELFF
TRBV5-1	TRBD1	CASSLQGAESGTEAFF
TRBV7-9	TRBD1	CASSLGTGKETQYF
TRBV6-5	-	CATQIYGELFF
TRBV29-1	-	CSVDRENTGELFF
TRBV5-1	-	CASSFPGGTQYF
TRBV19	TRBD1	CASSRDRNTEAFF
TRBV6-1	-	CASSLANEQYF
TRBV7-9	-	CASSHRDSGYEQYF
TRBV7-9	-	CASRGGWGQETQYF